This paragraph reports one TCR beta chain. Its specificity is not known. The data are from a study of CD8 T cells in ankylosing spondylitis. Study-wide results and limits: Relatively scarce in peripheral blood, disease-linked clones were CD8+. What seemed typical of ankylosing spondylitis blood was a TCR beta motif built from 8 or 9 highly homologous variants. Disease-associated clones were reportedly significantly overrepresented in matched ankylosing spondylitis synovial fluid.

Generation of TCR beta libraries employed quantitative 5'-RACE incorporating molecular barcodes. MiXCR, run by TCRdb on the 5' RACE reads, gives a single entry per CDR3 protein. Of 700,000 or so distinct CDR3 sequences in the sample, around 20% were seen once. V dropped 0 bases and J dropped 7; count of bases not matched to a gene: 14. The CDR3 has 18 amino acids. Germline V gene lookup returns CDR1 KGHSH and CDR2 LQKENI. The specimen sequenced was blood, either unsorted or a sorted T cell fraction (not recorded which). The sequence derives from a male donor with ankylosing spondylitis. The chain combines TRBV18 with TRBJ2-1, with 8 bases aligning to TRBD2. The CDR3 loop reads CASSPPGVAGGWRNEQFF. Written as DNA, the CDR3 is TGTGCCAGCTCACCACCGGGGGTCGCGGGAGGATGGAGGAATGAGCAGTTCTTC.